This T cell receptor beta chain appears in the sequencing data of a study of blood T cell repertoires in COVID-19. Turning to the study itself: Material from acute and convalescent COVID-19 was sourced from the United States, Italy and Spain. PBMCs, B-cell-depleted T cells, or T cells were the source of the cDNA or gDNA that made up the material.

Authors' analysis steps: Reference gene primer amplification gave estimated nucleated cell counts. The method was immunoSEQ multiplex PCR; TCRdb's version includes in-frame clones alone and lacks a portion of them. The V and J calls and clone size were taken over from that table, and D and trimming were inferred from the DNA. The sample holds roughly 55,000 clones, more than 70% seen once. Germline assignment: CDR1 SGDLS and CDR2 YYNGEE. This CDR3 is 15 amino acids long. V shed 0 bases and J 3 bases; nucleotides not matched to a gene: 4. This receptor was identified in an older man with active COVID-19. The sequenced material came from peripheral blood. The chain employs TRBV9 and TRBJ2-7; 9 bases are a match to TRBD2. The CDR3 nucleotides read TGTGCCAGCAGCGTAGCTAGCGGGGCTATCTACGAGCAGTACTTC. Translated, it gives CASSVASGAIYEQYF.